This T cell receptor (beta chain) was sequenced during a study of T cells after yellow fever vaccination. The CDR3 sequence is 17 residues long. CDR1 and CDR2 from the germline V gene are MNHNS and SASEGT. The ends lost 4 bases at V and 3 bases at J; junction bases unmatched: 12. 5'RACE template switching added a universal primer site and UMIs to TCR cDNA. MiXCR was run by TCRdb on the 5' RACE reads, yielding one entry per CDR3 protein. Here the sample spans some 300,000 distinct CDR3 sequences, around 8.1% being singletons. This clonotype was obtained from a man aged 18 to 29 who received the YFV17D yellow fever vaccine. The chain joins TRBV6-1 to TRBJ2-1, with 7 bases aligning to TRBD2. Specimen: PBMCs, collected roughly 47 days after the first yellow fever vaccination. The CDR3 region has the DNA TGTGCCAGCAGTGTAGCTTGGGGGGGTTTGGGCTACAATGAGCAGTTCTTC. This translates into CASSVAWGGLGYNEQFF.